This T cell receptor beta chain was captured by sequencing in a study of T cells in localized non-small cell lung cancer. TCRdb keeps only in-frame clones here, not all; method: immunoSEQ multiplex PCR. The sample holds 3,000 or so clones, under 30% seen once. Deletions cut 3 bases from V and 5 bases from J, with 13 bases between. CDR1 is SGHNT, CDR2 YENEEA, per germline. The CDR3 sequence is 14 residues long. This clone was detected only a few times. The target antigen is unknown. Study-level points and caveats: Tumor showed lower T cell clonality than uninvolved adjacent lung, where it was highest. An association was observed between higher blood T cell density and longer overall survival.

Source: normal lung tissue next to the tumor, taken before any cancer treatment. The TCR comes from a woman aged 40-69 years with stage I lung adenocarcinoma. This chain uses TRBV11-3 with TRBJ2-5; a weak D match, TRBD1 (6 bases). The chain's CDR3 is CASSLQGYGETQYF. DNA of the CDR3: TGTGCCAGCAGCTTGCAGGGGTATGGTGAGACCCAGTACTTC.